This T cell receptor (beta chain) is drawn from a study of blood T cell repertoires in COVID-19. Study in general: Samples of COVID-19 (acute and convalescent) were obtained from the United States, Italy and Spain.

The cohort comprised adults aged roughly 18 to 90 years residing in 20 to 30 US areas. The assay was immunoSEQ multiplex PCR, and TCRdb's table has in-frame clones only and misses some. The sample includes roughly 180,000 clones, 81% seen only once; the top ten take about 6%. The count of this clone is one. The receptor was derived from a woman between 40 and 50 years old with acute COVID-19. The sequencing sample was made of PBMCs or T cells enriched from blood (not recorded which).

The CDR3 coding sequence is TGCGCCAGCAGCTTGGTCTCCGCGGGAGTAGGCACCGGGGAGCTGTTTTTT. Amino acids: CASSLVSAGVGTGELFF. This chain uses TRBV5-1 with TRBJ2-2, with 7 bases identical to TRBD2. Germline V lookup: CDR1 SGHRS, CDR2 YFSETQ. The CDR3 has 17 amino acids. V was clipped by 0 bases and J by 4 bases; unmatched bases: 9.